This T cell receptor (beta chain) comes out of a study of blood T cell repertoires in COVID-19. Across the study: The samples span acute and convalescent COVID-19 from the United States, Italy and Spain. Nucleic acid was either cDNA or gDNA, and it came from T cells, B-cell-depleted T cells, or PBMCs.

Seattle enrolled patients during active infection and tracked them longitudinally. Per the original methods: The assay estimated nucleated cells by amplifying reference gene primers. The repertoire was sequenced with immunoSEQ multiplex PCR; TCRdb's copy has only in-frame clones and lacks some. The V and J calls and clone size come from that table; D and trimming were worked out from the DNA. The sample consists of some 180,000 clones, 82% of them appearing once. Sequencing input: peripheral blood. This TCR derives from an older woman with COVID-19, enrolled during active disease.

CDR3 sequence reads: CASSGFTSGWTDTQYF. Written as DNA, the CDR3 is TGCGCCAGCAGCGGGTTTACTAGCGGGTGGACAGATACGCAGTATTTT. V is TRBV5-1 and J is TRBJ2-3; 9 bases are a match to TRBD2. Germline loops: CDR1 SGHRS, CDR2 YFSETQ. Germline trimming cut 4 bases from V and 3 bases from J; bases unmatched to any gene: 9. This CDR3 comprises 16 residues.